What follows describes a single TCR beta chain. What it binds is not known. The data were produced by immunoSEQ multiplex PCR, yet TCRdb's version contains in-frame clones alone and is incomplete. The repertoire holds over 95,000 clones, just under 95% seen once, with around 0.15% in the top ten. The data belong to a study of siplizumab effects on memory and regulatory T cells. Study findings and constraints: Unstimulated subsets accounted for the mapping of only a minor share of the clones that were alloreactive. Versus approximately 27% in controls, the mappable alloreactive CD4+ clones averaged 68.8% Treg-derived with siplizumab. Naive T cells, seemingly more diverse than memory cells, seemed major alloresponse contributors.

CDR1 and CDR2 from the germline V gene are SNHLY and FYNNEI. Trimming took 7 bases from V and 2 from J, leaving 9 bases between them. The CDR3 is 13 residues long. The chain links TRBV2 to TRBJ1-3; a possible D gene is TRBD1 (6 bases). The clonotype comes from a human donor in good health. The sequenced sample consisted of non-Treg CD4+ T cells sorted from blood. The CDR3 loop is CASMTGPGNTIYF. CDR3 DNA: TGTGCCAGCATGACAGGTCCTGGAAACACCATATATTTT.